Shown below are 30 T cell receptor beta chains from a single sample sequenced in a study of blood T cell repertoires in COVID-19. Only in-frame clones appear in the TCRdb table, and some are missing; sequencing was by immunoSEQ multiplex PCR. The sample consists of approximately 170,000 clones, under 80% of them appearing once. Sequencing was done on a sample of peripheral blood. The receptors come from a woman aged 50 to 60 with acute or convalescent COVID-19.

CDR3 in DNA: TGTGCCAGCAGTAACCCAGGGCTGAACACTGAAGCTTTCTTT. Translated: CASSNPGLNTEAFF. This chain links TRBV6-5 with TRBJ1-1; TRBD1 is a possible D gene (5 bases). CDR1 is MNHEY and CDR2 is SVGAGI in the germline V gene. Trimming removed 5 bases at V and 0 bases at J, with 10 bases between. The CDR3 is 14 residues long.

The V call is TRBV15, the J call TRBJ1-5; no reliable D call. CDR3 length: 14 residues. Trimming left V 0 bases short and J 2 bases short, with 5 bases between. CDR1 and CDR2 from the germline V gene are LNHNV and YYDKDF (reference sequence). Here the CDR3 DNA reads TGTGCCACCAGCAGAGATATCGGCAATCAGCCCCAGCATTTT. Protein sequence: CATSRDIGNQPQHF. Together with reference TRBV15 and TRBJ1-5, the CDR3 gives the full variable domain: DAMVIQNPRYQVTQFGKPVTLSCSQTLNHNVMYWYQQKSSQAPKLLFHYYDKDFNNEADTPDNFQSRRPNTSFCFLDIRSPGLGDTAMYLCATSRDIGNQPQHFGDGTRLSIL.

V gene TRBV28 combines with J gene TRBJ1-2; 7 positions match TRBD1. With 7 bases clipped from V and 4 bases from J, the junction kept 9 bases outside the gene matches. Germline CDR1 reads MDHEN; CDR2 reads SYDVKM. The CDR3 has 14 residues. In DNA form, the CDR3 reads TGTGCCAGCAAGGGGGCAGGGGCGGCCTATGGCTACACCTTC. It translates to CASKGAGAAYGYTF.

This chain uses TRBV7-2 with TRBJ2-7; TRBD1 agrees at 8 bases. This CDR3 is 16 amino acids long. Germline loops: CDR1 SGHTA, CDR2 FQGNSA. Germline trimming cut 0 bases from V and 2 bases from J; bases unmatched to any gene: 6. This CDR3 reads CASSLAGTGAAYEQYF. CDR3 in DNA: TGTGCCAGCAGCTTAGCGGGGACAGGTGCCGCCTACGAGCAGTACTTC.

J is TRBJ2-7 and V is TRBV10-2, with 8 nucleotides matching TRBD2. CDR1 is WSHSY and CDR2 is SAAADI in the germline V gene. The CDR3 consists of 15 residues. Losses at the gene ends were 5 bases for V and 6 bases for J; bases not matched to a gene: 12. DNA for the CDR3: TGCGCCAGCAGTTTTTCCCCTACTAGCGGTAGCGAGCAGTACTTC. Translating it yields CASSFSPTSGSEQYF.

DNA for the CDR3: TGTGCCAGCAGTTTAGATCGCGGAGCGGGAGGAGGTAATGAGCAGTTCTTC. Amino acid sequence: CASSLDRGAGGGNEQFF. This sequence joins TRBV28 and TRBJ2-1; 9 bases line up with TRBD2. V lost 2 bases to trimming and J lost 7 bases; unmatched junction nucleotides: 12. CDR1 MDHEN and CDR2 SYDVKM come from the germline V gene. The CDR3 spans 17 residues.

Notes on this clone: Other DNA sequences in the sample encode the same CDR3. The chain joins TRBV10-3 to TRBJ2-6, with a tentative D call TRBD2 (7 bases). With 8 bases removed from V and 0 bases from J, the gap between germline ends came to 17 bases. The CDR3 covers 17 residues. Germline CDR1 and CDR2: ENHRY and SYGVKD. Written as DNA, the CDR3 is TGTGCCATCTCCCTAGGGGGGGGAAGCTCTGGGGCCAACGTCCTGACTTTC. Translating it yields CAISLGGGSSGANVLTF.

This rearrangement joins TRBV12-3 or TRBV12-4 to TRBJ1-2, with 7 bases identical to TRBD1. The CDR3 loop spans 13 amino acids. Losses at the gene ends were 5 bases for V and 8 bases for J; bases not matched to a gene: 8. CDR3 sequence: CASSPGQAGGYTF. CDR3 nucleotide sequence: TGTGCCAGCAGTCCAGGACAGGCCGGGGGCTACACCTTC.

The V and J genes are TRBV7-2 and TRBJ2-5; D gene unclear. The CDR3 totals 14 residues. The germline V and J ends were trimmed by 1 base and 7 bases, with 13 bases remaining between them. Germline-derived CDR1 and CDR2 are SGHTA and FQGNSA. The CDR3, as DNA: TGTGCCAGCAGCTTAGGGGTTCCGACGGGGACCCAGTACTTC. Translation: CASSLGVPTGTQYF.

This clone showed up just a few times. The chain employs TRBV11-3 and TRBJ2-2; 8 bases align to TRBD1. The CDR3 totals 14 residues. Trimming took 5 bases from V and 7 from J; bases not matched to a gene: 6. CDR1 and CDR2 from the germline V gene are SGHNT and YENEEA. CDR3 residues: CASSVRQGNGELFF. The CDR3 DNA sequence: TGTGCCAGCAGCGTGAGACAGGGGAACGGGGAGCTGTTTTTT.

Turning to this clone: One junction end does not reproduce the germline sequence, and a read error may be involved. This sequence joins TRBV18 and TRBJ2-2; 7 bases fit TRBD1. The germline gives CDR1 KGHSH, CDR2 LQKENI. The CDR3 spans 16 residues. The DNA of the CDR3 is TGTGCCAGCTCACCACCGGGACAGAGGAACACCGGGAAGCTGTTTTTT. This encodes CASSPPGQRNTGKLFF.

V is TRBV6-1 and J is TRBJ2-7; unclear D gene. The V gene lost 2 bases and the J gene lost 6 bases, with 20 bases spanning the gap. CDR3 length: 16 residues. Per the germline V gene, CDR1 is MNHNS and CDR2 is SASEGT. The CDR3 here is CASSEWLSTDEGEQYF. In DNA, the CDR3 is TGTGCCAGCAGTGAATGGTTGAGTACAGATGAAGGCGAGCAGTACTTC.

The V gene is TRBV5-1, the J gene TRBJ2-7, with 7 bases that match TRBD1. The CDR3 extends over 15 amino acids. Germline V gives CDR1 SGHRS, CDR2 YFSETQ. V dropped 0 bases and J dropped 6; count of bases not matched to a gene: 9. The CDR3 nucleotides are TGCGCCAGCAGCTTGGAGAGGACAGGTCCATCCGAGCAGTACTTC. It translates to CASSLERTGPSEQYF.

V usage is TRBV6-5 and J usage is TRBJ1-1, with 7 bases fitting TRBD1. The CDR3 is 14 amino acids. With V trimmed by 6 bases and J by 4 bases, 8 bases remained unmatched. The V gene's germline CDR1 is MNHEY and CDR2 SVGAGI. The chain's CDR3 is CASRAQGRGTEAFF. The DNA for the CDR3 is TGTGCCAGCAGAGCACAGGGGAGAGGCACTGAAGCTTTCTTT.

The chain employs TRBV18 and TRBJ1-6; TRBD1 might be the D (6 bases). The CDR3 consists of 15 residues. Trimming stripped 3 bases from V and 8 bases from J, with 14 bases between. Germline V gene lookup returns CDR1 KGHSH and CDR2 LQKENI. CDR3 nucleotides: TGTGCCAGCTCACCTTCCCGGGACACCTATTCACCCCTCCACTTT. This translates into CASSPSRDTYSPLHF.

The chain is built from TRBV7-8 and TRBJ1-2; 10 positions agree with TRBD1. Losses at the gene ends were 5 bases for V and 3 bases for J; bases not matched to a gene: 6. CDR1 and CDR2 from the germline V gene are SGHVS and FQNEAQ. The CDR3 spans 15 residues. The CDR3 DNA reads TGTGCCAGCAGCCCGGGGACAGGGGACGACTATGGCTACACCTTC. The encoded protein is CASSPGTGDDYGYTF.

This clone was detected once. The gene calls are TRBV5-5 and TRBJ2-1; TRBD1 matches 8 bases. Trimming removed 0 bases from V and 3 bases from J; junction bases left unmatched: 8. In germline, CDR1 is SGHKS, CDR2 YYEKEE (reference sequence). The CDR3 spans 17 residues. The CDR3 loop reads CASSLAMTGALYNEQFF. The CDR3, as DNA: TGTGCCAGCAGCTTGGCGATGACAGGGGCCCTCTACAATGAGCAGTTCTTC.

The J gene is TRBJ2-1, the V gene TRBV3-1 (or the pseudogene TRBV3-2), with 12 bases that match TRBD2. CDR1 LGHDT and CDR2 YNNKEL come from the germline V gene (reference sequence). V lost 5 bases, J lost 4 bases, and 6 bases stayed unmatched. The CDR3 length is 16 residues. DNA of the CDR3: TGTGCCAGCAGCTCCTGGACTAGCGGGGCTTACAATGAGCAGTTCTTC. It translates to CASSSWTSGAYNEQFF.

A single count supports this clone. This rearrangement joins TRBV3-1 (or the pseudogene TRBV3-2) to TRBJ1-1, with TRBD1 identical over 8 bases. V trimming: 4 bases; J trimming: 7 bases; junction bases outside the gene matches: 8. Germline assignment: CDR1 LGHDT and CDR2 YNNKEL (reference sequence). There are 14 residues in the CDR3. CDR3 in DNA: TGTGCCAGCAGCCCCAGACAGGGGAAAGGTGAAGCTTTCTTT. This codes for CASSPRQGKGEAFF.

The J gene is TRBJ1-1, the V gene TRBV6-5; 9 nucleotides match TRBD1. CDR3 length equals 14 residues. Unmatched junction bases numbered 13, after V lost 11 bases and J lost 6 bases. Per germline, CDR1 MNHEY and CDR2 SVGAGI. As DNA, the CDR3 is TGTGCCGTCAAAAGGGACAGGGCGGTTGCTGAAGCTTTCTTT. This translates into CAVKRDRAVAEAFF.

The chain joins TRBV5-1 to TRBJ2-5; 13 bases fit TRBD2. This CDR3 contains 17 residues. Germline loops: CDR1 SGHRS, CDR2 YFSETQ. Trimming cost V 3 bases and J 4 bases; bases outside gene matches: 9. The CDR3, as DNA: TGCGCCAGCAGCTCAGGACTAGCGGGAGTAAGATTAGAGACCCAGTACTTC. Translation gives CASSSGLAGVRLETQYF.

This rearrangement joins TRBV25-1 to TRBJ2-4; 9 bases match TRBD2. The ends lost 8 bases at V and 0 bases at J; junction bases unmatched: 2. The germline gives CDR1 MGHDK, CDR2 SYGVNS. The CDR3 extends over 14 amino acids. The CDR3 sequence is CASALAGAKNIQYF. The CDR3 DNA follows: TGTGCCAGCGCACTAGCGGGAGCCAAAAACATTCAGTACTTC. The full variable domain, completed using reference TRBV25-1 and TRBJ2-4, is EADIYQTPRYLVIGTGKKITLECSQTMGHDKMYWYQQDPGMELHLIHYSYGVNSTEKGDLSSESTVSRIRTEHFPLTLESARPSHTSQYLCASALAGAKNIQYFGAGTRLSVL.

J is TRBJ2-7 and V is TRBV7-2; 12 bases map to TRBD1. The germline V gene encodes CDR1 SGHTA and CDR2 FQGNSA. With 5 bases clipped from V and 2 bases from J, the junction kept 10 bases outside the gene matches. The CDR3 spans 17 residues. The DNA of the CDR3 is TGTGCCAGCAGCCGGGACAGGGGGCGCGGAAATCCCTACGAGCAGTACTTC. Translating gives CASSRDRGRGNPYEQYF.

This chain's CDR3 is CASSMGLGRGVAKNIQYF. Here the CDR3 DNA reads TGTGCCAGTAGTATGGGACTAGGCCGCGGGGTAGCCAAAAACATTCAGTACTTC. This chain links TRBV19 with TRBJ2-4; 8 bases are shared with TRBD2. The V segment lost 3 bases and the J segment 0 bases; nucleotides outside the gene matches: 10. This CDR3 comprises 18 residues. Germline V gives CDR1 LNHDA, CDR2 SQIVND (reference sequence).

CDR3 nucleotides: TGTGCCAGCAGTGAGGGCCCGAACACTGAAGCTTTCTTT. This encodes CASSEGPNTEAFF. This rearrangement joins TRBV12-3 or TRBV12-4 to TRBJ1-1; no clear D gene. The length of the CDR3 is 13 residues. The V and J ends lost 5 bases and 1 base respectively, with 8 bases between them.

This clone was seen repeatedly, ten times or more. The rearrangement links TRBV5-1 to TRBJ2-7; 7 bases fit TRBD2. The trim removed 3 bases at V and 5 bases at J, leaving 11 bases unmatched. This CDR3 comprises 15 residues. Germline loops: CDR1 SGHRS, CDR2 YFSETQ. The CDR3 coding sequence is TGCGCCAGCAGCTCTGGTCGGGGAGGGCCTGACGAGCAGTACTTC. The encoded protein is CASSSGRGGPDEQYF. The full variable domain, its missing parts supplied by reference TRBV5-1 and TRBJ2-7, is KAGVTQTPRYLIKTRGQQVTLSCSPISGHRSVSWYQQTPGQGLQFLFEYFSETQRNKGNFPGRFSGRQFSNSRSEMNVSTLELGDSALYLCASSSGRGGPDEQYFGPGTRLTVT.

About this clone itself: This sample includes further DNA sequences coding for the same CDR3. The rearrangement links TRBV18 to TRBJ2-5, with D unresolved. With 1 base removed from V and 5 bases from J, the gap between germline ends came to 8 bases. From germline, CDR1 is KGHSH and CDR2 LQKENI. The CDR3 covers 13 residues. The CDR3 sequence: CASSPQERETQYF. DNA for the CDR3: TGTGCCAGCTCACCACAGGAGAGGGAGACCCAGTACTTC. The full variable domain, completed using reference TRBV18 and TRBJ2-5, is NAGVMQNPRHLVRRRGQEARLRCSPMKGHSHVYWYRQLPEEGLKFMVYLQKENIIDESGMPKERFSAEFPKEGPSILRIQQVVRGDSAAYFCASSPQERETQYFGPGTRLLVL.

This CDR3 reads CASSLVPGNYGYTF. In nucleotides, the CDR3 is TGTGCCAGCAGTTTAGTGCCAGGGAACTATGGCTACACCTTC. V is TRBV28 and J is TRBJ1-2, with D maybe TRBD1 (5 bases). This CDR3 has 14 residues. Trimming took off 2 bases at V and 2 bases at J, with 9 bases between the two ends. The germline V gene has CDR1 MDHEN and CDR2 SYDVKM.

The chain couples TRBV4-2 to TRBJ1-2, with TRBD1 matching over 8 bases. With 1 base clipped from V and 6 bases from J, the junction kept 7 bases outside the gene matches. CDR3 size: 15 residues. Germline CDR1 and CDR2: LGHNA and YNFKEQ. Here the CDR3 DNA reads TGTGCCAGCAGCCAAGCAGTCACAGGGGGAGATGGCTACACCTTC. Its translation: CASSQAVTGGDGYTF.

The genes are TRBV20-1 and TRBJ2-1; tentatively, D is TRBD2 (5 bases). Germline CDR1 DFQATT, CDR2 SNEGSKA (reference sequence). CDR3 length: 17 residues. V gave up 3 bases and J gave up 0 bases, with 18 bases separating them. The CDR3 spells CSASRVGSLSSYNEQFF. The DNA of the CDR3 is TGCAGTGCTAGTAGGGTGGGGAGCCTTAGCTCCTACAATGAGCAGTTCTTC.